The T cell receptor (beta chain) described here comes from a study of blood T cell repertoires in COVID-19. Background on the study: Acute and convalescent COVID-19 samples came from the United States, Italy and Spain. Sources were T cells, B-cell-depleted T cells, or PBMCs; the material itself was cDNA or gDNA.

Original handling: Amplification of reference gene primers was used by the study to estimate nucleated cell counts. Produced via immunoSEQ multiplex PCR; TCRdb's table is partial and in-frame only. The DNA gave D and trimming, while V, J and clone size come from that table. The table includes fewer than 500,000 clones, approximately 90% detected once. The clonotype comes from a woman aged 30 to 39 with active or convalescent COVID-19. Sequences were obtained from peripheral blood.

The CDR3 DNA is TGTGCCAGTAGTCATGGACTAGCGGGAGAACAGTTCTTC. Protein: CASSHGLAGEQFF. The chain recombines TRBV19 with TRBJ2-1, with 13 positions matching TRBD2. The CDR3 has 13 residues. Germline V gene data show CDR1 as LNHDA and CDR2 as SQIVND (reference sequence). After removal of 5 bases from V and 13 bases from J, the junction contained 5 bases not matched to a gene.